These 15 T cell receptor beta chains were all obtained from the same sample, sequenced in a study of long-term antiretroviral therapy in people with HIV. With survey level as its setting, the immunoSEQ assay was v3.0. Here immunoSEQ multiplex PCR was the method, and the copy in TCRdb shows in-frame clones only, minus some. The repertoire has about 39,000 clones, 80% to 90% of them found once; the top ten carry 4%. Material: unsorted PBMCs, obtained 1.2 years after starting antiretroviral therapy. Every receptor here comes from a woman between 45 and 65 years old with HIV.

This clone was recorded once. V gene TRBV5-4 combines with J gene TRBJ1-4, with TRBD1 matching over 7 bases. The CDR3 covers 16 residues. V gave up 1 base and J gave up 0 bases; unmatched junction bases: 3. Germline V gene lookup returns CDR1 SGHNT and CDR2 YYREEE (reference sequence). The CDR3 spells CASSLTGDATNEKLFF. Written as DNA, the CDR3 is TGTGCCAGCAGCTTGACAGGGGACGCAACTAATGAAAAACTGTTTTTT.

The chain joins TRBV2 to TRBJ1-4, with unresolved D. Between the trimmed V and J ends, which lost 4 bases and 5 bases, there was a span of 11 bases. The CDR3 is made up of 14 amino acids. Germline V gene sequence: CDR1 SNHLY, CDR2 FYNNEI. CDR3 nucleotides: TGTGCCAGCAGTGTGGCGAACCAAAATGAAAAACTGTTTTTT. This translates into CASSVANQNEKLFF.

The table lists this clone with a count of one. This chain connects TRBV5-4 to TRBJ2-7; D may be TRBD1 or TRBD2 (5 bases each). V was trimmed by 2 bases and J by 2 bases, leaving 14 bases between them. CDR1 is SGHNT, CDR2 YYREEE, per germline (reference sequence). This CDR3 comprises 15 residues. CDR3 DNA sequence: TGTGCCAGCAGCTTTACCGGGACGCCGACCTACGAGCAGTACTTC. Amino acids: CASSFTGTPTYEQYF.

DNA for the CDR3: TGTGCCAGCAGACACAGGGATCTCTACGAGCAGTACTTC. Protein product: CASRHRDLYEQYF. This chain joins TRBV6-1 and TRBJ2-7; the D gene is possibly TRBD1 (6 bases). Trimming took off 6 bases at V and 3 bases at J, with 12 bases between the two ends. This CDR3 spans 13 amino acids. Germline V gene sequence: CDR1 MNHNS, CDR2 SASEGT.

This chain connects TRBV7-2 to TRBJ2-1, with 7 bases that match TRBD2. Germline values: CDR1 SGHTA, CDR2 FQGNSA. The CDR3 extends over 15 amino acids. After removal of 3 bases from V and 9 bases from J, the junction contained 11 bases not matched to a gene. CDR3 sequence reads: CASSLATGTNIEQFF. Here the CDR3 DNA reads TGTGCCAGCAGCTTGGCAACCGGGACTAACATTGAGCAGTTCTTC.

The chain uses TRBV30 and TRBJ2-2; possibly TRBD1 for D (5 bases). V dropped 3 bases and J dropped 3 bases, with 8 bases sitting between them. The germline gives CDR1 GTSNPN, CDR2 SVGIG (reference sequence). The CDR3 consists of 13 residues. The CDR3: CAWSVGDTGELFF. The CDR3, as DNA: TGTGCCTGGAGCGTAGGGGACACCGGGGAGCTGTTTTTT.

This sequence joins TRBV20-1 and TRBJ2-1; D is ambiguous. CDR3 length equals 10 residues. The germline CDR1 and CDR2 sequences are DFQATT and SNEGSKA (reference sequence). With 3 bases removed from V and 6 bases from J, the gap between germline ends came to 3 bases. The CDR3 DNA reads TGCAGTGCTAGGTCCAATGAGCAGTTCTTC. The encoded protein is CSARSNEQFF.

This clone was detected only once. The chain has TRBV30 and TRBJ1-2; tentatively, D is TRBD1 (5 bases). The CDR3 totals 12 residues. Germline V lookup: CDR1 GTSNPN, CDR2 SVGIG (reference sequence). Trimming cost V 3 bases and J 10 bases, with 15 bases left between them. CDR3 region: CAWRSGGPVYTF. The CDR3 DNA sequence: TGTGCCTGGAGGTCTGGGGGACCGGTCTACACCTTC.

The genes are TRBV7-8 and TRBJ2-7; D gene uncertain. CDR3 size: 12 residues. Between the trimmed V and J ends, which lost 4 bases and 4 bases, there was a span of 8 bases. CDR1 and CDR2 from the germline V gene are SGHVS and FQNEAQ. The CDR3 sequence: CASSSRWYEQYF. In DNA, the CDR3 is TGTGCCAGCAGCTCGCGCTGGTACGAGCAGTACTTC.

This clone has a handful of counts. The CDR3 sequence is CASSVSNLPAGELFF. CDR3 coding DNA: TGTGCCAGCAGCGTATCAAACCTCCCGGCCGGGGAGCTGTTTTTT. The V and J genes are TRBV9 and TRBJ2-2, with D unclear. With 1 base removed from V and 6 bases from J, the gap between germline ends came to 13 bases. The CDR3 runs to 15 residues. Germline values: CDR1 SGDLS, CDR2 YYNGEE.

The chain combines TRBV7-2 with TRBJ1-3, with unresolved D. CDR3 size: 16 residues. Germline values: CDR1 SGHTA, CDR2 FQGNSA. V was pared by 1 base and J by 2 bases, with 12 bases between. The CDR3 DNA sequence: TGTGCCAGCAGCTTAGATGTCGCGGGAACTGGAAACACCATATATTTT. It specifies CASSLDVAGTGNTIYF. Full variable domain (missing parts from reference TRBV7-2 and TRBJ1-3): GAGVSQSPSNKVTEKGKDVELRCDPISGHTALYWYRQSLGQGLEFLIYFQGNSAPDKSGLPSDRFSAERTGGSVSTLTIQRTQQEDSAVYLCASSLDVAGTGNTIYFGEGSWLTVV.

The J gene is TRBJ2-7, the V gene TRBV10-3; D gene ambiguous. The germline V gene has CDR1 ENHRY and CDR2 SYGVKD. The CDR3 covers 12 residues. V was trimmed by 3 bases and J by 6 bases, leaving 9 bases between them. CDR3 loop: CAISERDTEQYF. The CDR3 nucleotides are TGTGCCATCAGTGAAAGGGATACCGAGCAGTACTTC.

This clone was found once. The V and J genes are TRBV14 and TRBJ2-5; TRBD2 matches at 13 bases. The CDR3 sequence is 16 residues long. Germline V CDR1 and CDR2: SGHDN, FVKESK. V was clipped by 4 bases and J by 4 bases; unmatched bases: 6. The CDR3 DNA follows: TGTGCCAGCAGCCGAATAACTAGCGGGGGGGCAGAGACCCAGTACTTC. Encoded protein: CASSRITSGGAETQYF.

The rearrangement uses TRBV15 and TRBJ2-7; the D gene is possibly TRBD1 (5 bases). The CDR3 is made up of 15 amino acids. CDR1 and CDR2 from the germline V gene are LNHNV and YYDKDF (reference sequence). The ends were cut back, 0 bases at V and 5 bases at J, with 14 bases in the middle. CDR3: CATSRDPAGSDEQYF. Written as DNA, the CDR3 is TGTGCCACCAGCAGAGACCCCGCAGGGTCCGACGAGCAGTACTTC.

The CDR3 sequence is CASRTGGLYEQYF. The CDR3 DNA sequence: TGTGCCAGCAGGACAGGGGGACTGTACGAGCAGTACTTC. The chain employs TRBV7-2 and TRBJ2-7; 9 nucleotides agree with TRBD1. V was pared by 6 bases and J by 4 bases, with 4 bases of the junction left unmatched. CDR3 length: 13 residues. Germline V gives CDR1 SGHTA, CDR2 FQGNSA.